Shown below are 31 T cell receptor beta chains from a single sample sequenced in a study of post-analysis software for immune sequencing data. No antigens are known for them. Prepared TCR beta cDNA libraries contained unique molecular identifiers. TCRdb passed the PCR reads through MiXCR, listing each CDR3 protein once. Of 750,000 to 900,000 distinct CDR3 sequences in the sample, 46% were seen once. Whole-study findings and limits: TRBV5-6, TRBV5-1 and TRBV20-1 belonged to a set of roughly five TRBV segments that were more frequent in patients than controls.

Material: blood. All receptors derive from a girl aged 5-17 years with multiple sclerosis.

The gene calls are TRBV5-1 and TRBJ2-1, with 7 bases lining up with TRBD1. This CDR3 region has 13 residues. The germline V gene has CDR1 SGHRS and CDR2 YFSETQ. The V segment lost 8 bases and the J segment 7 bases; nucleotides outside the gene matches: 9. The chain's CDR3 is CASGRDRENEQFF. CDR3 nucleotides: TGCGCCAGTGGCCGGGACAGAGAAAATGAGCAGTTCTTC.

The J gene is TRBJ2-1, the V gene TRBV24-1, with TRBD2 as a possible D gene (6 bases). This CDR3 has 15 residues. Trimming stripped 5 bases from V and 0 bases from J, with 10 bases between. The germline gives CDR1 KGHDR, CDR2 SFDVKD. CDR3 nucleotide sequence: TGTGCCACCAGTGCGCTTAGCGGCTCCTACAATGAGCAGTTCTTC. It yields the protein CATSALSGSYNEQFF.

Only a few counts were recorded for this clonotype. In DNA form, the CDR3 reads TGCAGCGTTGATCTTACGGGTGGGAAGACCCAGTACTTC. The encoded protein is CSVDLTGGKTQYF. The rearrangement links TRBV29-1 to TRBJ2-5; D gene uncertain. CDR3 length: 13 amino acids. CDR1 is SQVTM and CDR2 is ANQGSEA in the germline V gene. V lost 3 bases and J lost 6, with 14 bases in between.

The J gene is TRBJ1-2, the V gene TRBV5-4; D is undetermined. Germline-derived CDR1 and CDR2 are SGHNT and YYREEE (reference sequence). The CDR3 totals 14 residues. V gave up 3 bases and J gave up 2 bases, with 11 bases separating them. The CDR3 nucleotides are TGTGCCAGCAGCTCTTTCATATCGAACTATGGCTACACCTTC. Translating it yields CASSSFISNYGYTF.

The chain carries TRBV27 and TRBJ1-2, with 8 nucleotides matching TRBD1. The CDR3 sequence is 14 residues long. Unmatched junction bases numbered 8, after V lost 5 bases and J lost 6 bases. Germline V gene data show CDR1 as MNHEY and CDR2 as SMNVEV (reference sequence). CDR3 sequence: CASSPRTGSNGYTF. The CDR3 DNA is TGTGCCAGCAGTCCGCGGACAGGGAGCAATGGCTACACCTTC.

This clonotype has just a few counts. The genes are TRBV20-1 and TRBJ2-3; 10 positions agree with TRBD1. Germline V gene sequence: CDR1 DFQATT, CDR2 SNEGSKA (reference sequence). This CDR3 comprises 15 residues. V was clipped by 5 bases and J by 0 bases; unmatched bases: 5. The CDR3 nucleotides read TGCAGTGCTTCCCGGGACAGGGGCAGCACAGATACGCAGTATTTT. It is translated as CSASRDRGSTDTQYF.

This chain links TRBV15 with TRBJ1-5; no clear D. The CDR3 is 14 amino acids. CDR1 LNHNV and CDR2 YYDKDF come from the germline V gene (reference sequence). V was trimmed by 0 bases and J by 7 bases, leaving 10 bases between them. The CDR3 loop reads CATSRDKKRQPQHF. For the CDR3, the DNA is TGTGCCACCAGCAGAGATAAGAAGCGCCAGCCCCAGCATTTT.

This clonotype was picked up a small number of times. The chain employs TRBV15 and TRBJ1-2; possible D gene TRBD1, 6 bases. The CDR3 is 14 residues long. V was pared by 8 bases and J by 5 bases, with 18 bases between. CDR1 is LNHNV and CDR2 is YYDKDF in the germline V gene (reference sequence). The CDR3 DNA is TGTGCCACCTCACCGGGCAGGGGCGGATATGGCTACACCTTC. It is translated as CATSPGRGGYGYTF.

This clonotype was found once. The rearrangement links TRBV5-1 to TRBJ1-6; perhaps TRBD1 as D (5 bases). V was trimmed by 0 bases and J by 10 bases, leaving 14 bases between them. Germline V gene lookup returns CDR1 SGHRS and CDR2 YFSETQ. This CDR3 is built from 15 residues. The CDR3 nucleotides are TGCGCCAGCAGCTTGGTTTCCAGGGAAGGATCACCCCTCCACTTT. It codes for CASSLVSREGSPLHF.

The sample holds one count of this clonotype. The chain carries TRBV4-1 and TRBJ1-2; 10 positions agree with TRBD1. Germline trimming cut 4 bases from V and 7 bases from J; bases unmatched to any gene: 9. Germline lookup yields CDR1 MGHRA and CDR2 YSYEKL. CDR3 size: 15 residues. As DNA, the CDR3 is TGCGCCAGCAGCCCCCAAGGGACAGGGGATGGTGGCTACACCTTC. This encodes CASSPQGTGDGGYTF.

This sequence joins TRBV12-3 or TRBV12-4 and TRBJ2-1; TRBD2 might be the D (5 bases). The CDR3 length is 16 residues. Trimming took 3 bases from V and 5 from J, leaving 17 bases between them. The CDR3 spells CASSFSSEASNNEQFF. CDR3 nucleotide sequence: TGTGCCAGCAGTTTCAGTAGCGAGGCGTCCAACAATGAGCAGTTCTTC.

The chain carries TRBV4-3 and TRBJ1-2; no clear D gene. The CDR3 has 15 residues. Germline V CDR1 and CDR2: LGHNA, YSLEER. The V and J ends lost 3 bases and 5 bases respectively, with 16 bases between them. In DNA, the CDR3 is TGCGCCAGCAGCCAGGATTCAATTCAACGTTATGGCTACACCTTC. Translated: CASSQDSIQRYGYTF.

The chain is built from TRBV29-1 and TRBJ2-1; D is ambiguous. The CDR3 has 13 residues. Germline lookup yields CDR1 SQVTM and CDR2 ANQGSEA. V was cut by 5 bases and J by 3 bases, with 11 bases left in between. This CDR3 is CSVTSENYNEQFF. In DNA, the CDR3 is TGCAGCGTTACCAGCGAGAACTACAATGAGCAGTTCTTC.

CDR3 DNA sequence: TGTGCCAGCAGCTTAATTGGGACTCCTTACAATGAGCAGTTCTTC. The encoded protein is CASSLIGTPYNEQFF. The rearrangement uses TRBV7-3 and TRBJ2-1; tentatively, D is TRBD2 (6 bases). Germline CDR1 is SGHTA and CDR2 is FQGTGA. The CDR3 is 15 amino acids. Trimming pared 1 base from V and 4 bases from J, leaving 11 bases between.

In its sample, this clonotype was seen a few times. This sequence joins TRBV6-2 or TRBV6-3 and TRBJ2-1; D possibly corresponds to TRBD2 (5 bases). Trimming removed 3 bases at V and 14 bases at J, with 14 bases between. The germline CDR1 and CDR2 sequences are MNHEY and SVGEGT. The CDR3 is 12 residues long. CDR3 nucleotide sequence: TGTGCCAGCAGTTATCCGGACTGGCATGAGTTCTTC. Translating gives CASSYPDWHEFF.

This chain uses TRBV18 with TRBJ2-4, with TRBD1 identical over 8 bases. The J call could be wrong; TRBJ2-7 is a better fit for the DNA end. The germline V gene has CDR1 KGHSH and CDR2 LQKENI. CDR3 length: 14 amino acids. CDR3 region: CASSPLDRAAEQYF. CDR3 in DNA: TGTGCCAGCTCACCATTGGACAGGGCGGCCGAGCAGTACTTC.

CDR3 sequence reads: CASSSRDTNEKLFF. The DNA for the CDR3 is TGTGCCAGCAGCTCCCGGGACACGAACGAAAAACTGTTTTTT. This chain connects TRBV7-6 to TRBJ1-4; TRBD1 might be the D (6 bases). The germline gives CDR1 SGHVS, CDR2 FNYEAQ. V was shortened by 4 bases and J by 8 bases, with 14 bases between the two germline ends. This CDR3 has 14 residues.

Points on this clonotype: At one boundary the junction diverges from the germline segment, which might be a read error. The chain uses TRBV7-7 and TRBJ2-1, with TRBD2 matching 10 bases. This CDR3 spans 16 amino acids. Germline CDR1 is SSHAT and CDR2 is FNYEAQ (reference sequence). CDR3 residues: CASSPALTSGSNEQFF. CDR3 nucleotides: TGTGCTAGCAGCCCCGCACTGACTAGCGGGTCCAATGAGCAGTTCTTC.

This clonotype was counted only a few times. The chain uses TRBV6-5 and TRBJ2-4; TRBD1 might be the D (6 bases). Per the germline V gene, CDR1 is MNHEY and CDR2 is SVGAGI. The V gene lost 6 bases and the J gene lost 13 bases, with 16 bases spanning the gap. The CDR3 loop spans 12 amino acids. The CDR3 loop is CASSRTPGAQYF. The CDR3 nucleotides read TGTGCCAGCAGCCGGACTCCAGGGGCGCAGTACTTC.

This clonotype was observed a few times. This chain links TRBV6-6 with TRBJ1-1; D is unclear. In germline, CDR1 is MNHNY, CDR2 SVGAGI (reference sequence). Trimming left V 0 bases short and J 3 bases short, with 8 bases between. There are 14 residues in the CDR3. The DNA of the CDR3 is TGTGCCAGCAGTTACTCTGGCACCTACACTGAAGCTTTCTTT. Encoded protein: CASSYSGTYTEAFF.

The V call is TRBV2, the J call TRBJ1-5, with D possibly TRBD1 on 5 matching bases. Germline V gene sequence: CDR1 SNHLY, CDR2 FYNNEI. Trimming removed 3 bases from V and 9 bases from J, with 21 bases in between. CDR3 size: 16 residues. CDR3 bases: TGTGCCAGCAGTGATGCCCGCGCGGGACGGGGGGGGCCCCAGCATTTT. Protein sequence: CASSDARAGRGGPQHF.

In DNA form, the CDR3 reads TGTGCCAGCAGCTTTGAGGGACCCGGGGAGCTGTTTTTT. This encodes CASSFEGPGELFF. The chain couples TRBV13 to TRBJ2-2; D is possibly TRBD1 or TRBD2 (5 bases each). Germline V gene sequence: CDR1 PRHDT, CDR2 FYEKMQ (reference sequence). V lost 3 bases, J lost 6 bases, and 8 bases lay in between. The CDR3 extends over 13 amino acids.

J is TRBJ2-3 and V is TRBV5-6; D is undetermined. With 4 bases removed from V and 2 bases from J, the gap between germline ends came to 8 bases. This CDR3 is built from 13 residues. CDR1 SGHDT and CDR2 YYEEEE come from the germline V gene. The CDR3 protein is CASSRQITDTQYF. The CDR3 DNA reads as TGTGCCAGCAGCCGGCAGATCACAGATACGCAGTATTTT. Based on the CDR3 plus reference TRBV5-6 and TRBJ2-3, the full variable domain is DAGVTQSPTHLIKTRGQQVTLRCSPKSGHDTVSWYQQALGQGPQFIFQYYEEEERQRGNFPDRFSGHQFPNYSSELNVNALLLGDSALYLCASSRQITDTQYFGPGTRLTVL.

This sequence joins TRBV7-9 and TRBJ2-1, with unresolved D. In germline, CDR1 is SEHNR, CDR2 FQNEAQ (reference sequence). The CDR3 runs to 13 residues. V gave up 10 bases and J gave up 12 bases, with 22 bases separating them. The CDR3 DNA reads TGTGCCACCGCGGCCCAACTCGAGGATGGGCAGTTCTTC. Residues: CATAAQLEDGQFF.

The J gene is TRBJ2-7, the V gene TRBV27, with 7 bases fitting TRBD2. The V gene end was trimmed by 3 bases and the J gene end by 0 bases; junction bases not matched to a gene: 11. CDR3 length equals 17 residues. Per germline, CDR1 MNHEY and CDR2 SMNVEV (reference sequence). The CDR3 loop reads CASSFFLPSGPSYEQYF. The CDR3 bases are TGTGCCAGCAGTTTTTTCCTCCCTAGCGGCCCCTCCTACGAGCAGTACTTC.

V and J are TRBV12-3 or TRBV12-4 and TRBJ2-4; D may be TRBD1 or TRBD2 (6 bases each). The CDR3 runs 13 residues. The ends were cut back, 3 bases at V and 8 bases at J, with 11 bases in the middle. The CDR3 is CASSLAEGDIQYF. CDR3 coding DNA: TGTGCCAGCAGTTTGGCGGAGGGGGACATTCAGTACTTC.

The chain has TRBV20-1 and TRBJ2-5, with 7 bases aligning to TRBD2. Germline V gene data show CDR1 as DFQATT and CDR2 as SNEGSKA (reference sequence). J was trimmed by 4 bases and V by 2 bases; bases with no gene match: 13. The CDR3 spans 16 residues. The CDR3 is CSARPLRTGGGETQYF. The CDR3, as DNA: TGCAGTGCTAGACCCCTCCGTACGGGAGGAGGAGAGACCCAGTACTTC.

This clonotype has a handful of counts. The chain combines TRBV27 with TRBJ2-7; D gene uncertain. CDR1 and CDR2 (germline): MNHEY, SMNVEV (reference sequence). Trimming cost V 5 bases and J 1 base, with 15 bases left between them. This CDR3 has 15 residues. Written as DNA, the CDR3 is TGTGCCAGCAGTCCCATCGAGAGGAAGTCCTACGAGCAGTACTTC. Residues: CASSPIERKSYEQYF.

This clonotype has more than one count but fewer than ten. The V call is TRBV12-5, the J call TRBJ1-2; 11 nucleotides line up with TRBD1. V dropped 6 bases and J dropped 8; count of bases not matched to a gene: 8. Germline assignment: CDR1 LGHNT and CDR2 FRNRAP. This CDR3 spans 14 amino acids. This chain's CDR3 is CASGSGQGARGYTF. In DNA form, the CDR3 reads TGTGCTAGTGGCTCCGGACAGGGGGCGCGGGGCTACACCTTC.

This chain links TRBV27 with TRBJ1-2; a weak D match, TRBD1 (5 bases). CDR1 and CDR2 (germline): MNHEY, SMNVEV (reference sequence). V lost 5 bases to trimming and J lost 3 bases, with 13 bases between them. The CDR3 is made up of 14 amino acids. The CDR3 bases are TGTGCCAGCAGTCCGATACAGGAAGACTATGGCTACACCTTC. It yields the protein CASSPIQEDYGYTF.

J is TRBJ2-6 and V is TRBV24-1; D might be TRBD1 (5 bases). Germline CDR1 KGHDR, CDR2 SFDVKD. Deletions cut 3 bases from V and 0 bases from J, with 8 bases between. The CDR3 covers 16 residues. DNA for the CDR3: TGTGCCACCAGTGATCCGACAGTCTCTGGGGCCAACGTCCTGACTTTC. This sequence encodes CATSDPTVSGANVLTF.